The 15 T cell receptor beta chains in this list originate from one sample, sequenced in a study of vaccination effects on CD4 cells after COVID-19. No antigens are known for them. Method: immunoSEQ multiplex PCR; TCRdb's copy keeps in-frame clones and lacks some. The sample records about 58,000 clones, 65% to 80% being singletons. CD4+ T cell isolation took place after less than 13 days of culture. The sample was CD4+ T cells from PBMCs cultured without peptide, taken before COVID-19 vaccination. These receptors were taken from a human donor who received a COVID-19 vaccine.

V usage is TRBV18 and J usage is TRBJ2-5; D not resolved. This CDR3 has 13 amino acids. Germline V lookup: CDR1 KGHSH, CDR2 LQKENI. V lost 6 bases and J 5 bases, leaving 13 bases between the germline ends. CDR3 sequence (DNA): TGTGCCAGCTCTATACGTAACGAGGAGACCCAGTACTTC. It specifies CASSIRNEETQYF.

The V and J genes are TRBV5-1 and TRBJ2-5; 14 bases match TRBD2. V gave up 0 bases and J gave up 1 base; unmatched junction bases: 2. This CDR3 spans 17 amino acids. Germline V gives CDR1 SGHRS, CDR2 YFSETQ. CDR3 coding DNA: TGCGCCAGCAGCTTGGGACTAGCGGGGGGGACCCAAGAGACCCAGTACTTC. Its translation: CASSLGLAGGTQETQYF.

The J gene is TRBJ1-3, the V gene TRBV18, with 9 bases lining up with TRBD1. This CDR3 contains 16 residues. CDR1 is KGHSH and CDR2 is LQKENI in the germline V gene. With V trimmed by 3 bases and J by 4 bases, 7 bases remained unmatched. The CDR3 spells CASSPTGTGSGNTIYF. CDR3 bases: TGTGCCAGCTCACCCACTGGGACAGGGTCGGGAAACACCATATATTTT.

This clone was counted only a few times. The V call is TRBV20-1, the J call TRBJ2-2; D ambiguous. This CDR3 is 11 amino acids long. The germline V gene encodes CDR1 DFQATT and CDR2 SNEGSKA (reference sequence). CDR3: CSAPLGGELFF. The CDR3 DNA sequence: TGCAGCGCACCCTTGGGCGGGGAGCTGTTTTTT.

This clone turned up a few times. The chain is built from TRBV9 and TRBJ1-2; D ambiguous. With 0 bases removed from V and 4 bases from J, the gap between germline ends came to 7 bases. This CDR3 region has 13 residues. The germline V gene has CDR1 SGDLS and CDR2 YYNGEE. The CDR3, as DNA: TGTGCCAGCAGCGTAGGTGCAAGCTATGGCTACACCTTC. Translated, it gives CASSVGASYGYTF.

The genes are TRBV7-3 and TRBJ2-7; D gene unclear. Trimming removed 5 bases from V and 2 bases from J, with 13 bases in between. CDR1 is SGHTA and CDR2 is FQGTGA in the germline V gene. CDR3 size: 14 residues. CDR3 region: CASSLPPETYEQYV. The CDR3, as DNA: TGTGCCAGCAGCCTACCGCCCGAGACCTACGAGCAGTACGTC.

The chain links TRBV5-1 to TRBJ1-1, with 8 bases aligning to TRBD1. There are 16 residues in the CDR3. After removal of 3 bases from V and 3 bases from J, the junction contained 10 bases not matched to a gene. Germline V lookup: CDR1 SGHRS, CDR2 YFSETQ. The CDR3, as DNA: TGCGCCAGCAGCTGGAGGCCAGGGGGCATGGACACTGAAGCTTTCTTT. Translated, it gives CASSWRPGGMDTEAFF.

The genes are TRBV6-5 and TRBJ2-7; D is undetermined. V was clipped by 0 bases and J by 6 bases, with 9 bases between them. This CDR3 region has 13 residues. Germline V gene lookup returns CDR1 MNHEY and CDR2 SVGAGI. CDR3 nucleotides: TGTGCCAGCAGTTACTCGAGTAGTAGCGAGCAGTACGTC. As protein: CASSYSSSSEQYV.

Comment on this clone: Other DNA sequences in this specimen translate into the identical CDR3. The CDR3 region has the DNA TGTGCCACCAGTGATTATCAGGGAGCTGGGGCCAACGTCCTGACTTTC. Residues: CATSDYQGAGANVLTF. The J gene is TRBJ2-6, the V gene TRBV24-1; TRBD1 or TRBD2 may be the D gene (5 bases each). V was shortened by 2 bases and J by 2 bases, with 9 bases between the two germline ends. The V gene's germline CDR1 is KGHDR and CDR2 SFDVKD. The CDR3 sequence is 16 residues long.

This clone was seen a single time. The rearrangement joins TRBV6-5 to TRBJ2-7; D possibly corresponds to TRBD2 (5 bases). Trimming took off 7 bases at V and 4 bases at J, with 20 bases between the two ends. The CDR3 is made up of 15 amino acids. Germline V CDR1 and CDR2: MNHEY, SVGAGI. The CDR3 loop is CASTPGKGSLYEQYV. The CDR3 nucleotides read TGTGCCAGCACCCCGGGGAAGGGTTCCTTATACGAGCAGTACGTC.

This chain connects TRBV4-3 to TRBJ2-1; 8 bases line up with TRBD2. The CDR3 runs to 15 residues. Germline CDR1 is LGHNA and CDR2 is YSLEER. V lost 4 bases, J lost 7 bases, and 9 bases stayed unmatched. CDR3 bases: TGCGCCAGCAGCCGGAGACTAGCGACGGTGAATGAGCAGTTCTTC. It encodes CASSRRLATVNEQFF.

The V gene is TRBV30, the J gene TRBJ1-4; possible D gene TRBD1, 6 bases. Germline CDR1 GTSNPN, CDR2 SVGIG (reference sequence). Trimming took off 0 bases at V and 7 bases at J, with 18 bases between the two ends. The CDR3 totals 16 residues. The CDR3 nucleotides read TGTGCCTGGAGTGTCTTAGGGAGGAGAGGGGGTGAAAAACTGTTTTTT. It encodes CAWSVLGRRGGEKLFF.

V is TRBV7-8 and J is TRBJ1-4; possibly TRBD1 for D (5 bases). This CDR3 region has 15 residues. Deletions cut 7 bases from V and 0 bases from J, with 12 bases between. The germline gives CDR1 SGHVS, CDR2 FQNEAQ. The chain's CDR3 is CASNPRGSTNEKLFF. The CDR3 region has the DNA TGTGCCAGCAACCCCCGGGGCTCAACTAATGAAAAACTGTTTTTT.

The genes are TRBV7-2 and TRBJ2-2; D uncertain. V lost 5 bases to trimming and J lost 0 bases, with 7 bases between them. CDR1 and CDR2 from the germline V gene are SGHTA and FQGNSA. The CDR3 spans 14 residues. In nucleotides, the CDR3 is TGTGCCAGCAGCCCAGGACCGAACACCGGGGAGCTGTTTTTT. Protein sequence: CASSPGPNTGELFF.

The chain has TRBV18 and TRBJ2-1; no clear D gene. This CDR3 contains 13 residues. Germline V gene data show CDR1 as KGHSH and CDR2 as LQKENI. V lost 7 bases, J lost 5 bases, and 12 bases lay in between. CDR3 sequence reads: CASLETRDNEQFF. DNA for the CDR3: TGTGCCAGCTTAGAAACCAGAGACAATGAGCAGTTCTTC.